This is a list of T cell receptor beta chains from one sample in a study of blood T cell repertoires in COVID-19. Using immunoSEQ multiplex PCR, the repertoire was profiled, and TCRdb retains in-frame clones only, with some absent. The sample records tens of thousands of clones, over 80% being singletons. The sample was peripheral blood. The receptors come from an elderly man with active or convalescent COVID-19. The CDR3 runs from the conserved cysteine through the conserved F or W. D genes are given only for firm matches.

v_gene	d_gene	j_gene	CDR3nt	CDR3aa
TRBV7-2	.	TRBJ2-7	TGTGCCAGCAGCTTAGGGCCGCGGTCCTACTACGAGCAGTACTTC	CASSLGPRSYYEQYF
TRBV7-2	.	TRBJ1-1	TGTGCCAGCAGCTTACGGTTCCAGGGTGCTGAAGCTTTCTTT	CASSLRFQGAEAFF
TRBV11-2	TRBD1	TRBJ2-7	TGTGCCAGCAGCCCCCGGACAGGGAGGAGCTCCTACGAGCAGTACTTC	CASSPRTGRSSYEQYF
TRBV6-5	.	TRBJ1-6	TGTGCCAGCAGTAGTGACAGGTATTCACCCCTCCACTTT	CASSSDRYSPLHF
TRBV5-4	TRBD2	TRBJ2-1	TGTGCCAGCAGCTTGCGGACTAGCGGGAACGATGAGCAGTTCTTC	CASSLRTSGNDEQFF
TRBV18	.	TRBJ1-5	TGTGCCAGCTCATGGCAGGGCGGTCAGCCCCAGCATTTT	CASSWQGGQPQHF
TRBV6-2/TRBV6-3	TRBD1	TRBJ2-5	TGTGCCAGCAGCTCGATAGACAGGGGCCCGATTGAGACCCAGTACTTC	CASSSIDRGPIETQYF
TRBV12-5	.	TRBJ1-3	TGTGCTAGTGGTTTGTCAGGGGCTCGAGGAAACACCATATATTTT	CASGLSGARGNTIYF
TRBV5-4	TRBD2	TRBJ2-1	TGTGCCAGCAGCAGTTCTAGCGGTAGCTCCTACAATGAGCAGTTCTTC	CASSSSSGSSYNEQFF
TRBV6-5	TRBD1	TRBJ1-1	TGTGCCAGCAGCCCCGGGACAGGGATCACTGAAGCTTTCTTT	CASSPGTGITEAFF
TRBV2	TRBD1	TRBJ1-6	TGTGCCAGCAGCAGGGGGGATAATTCACCCCTCCACTTT	CASSRGDNSPLHF